This TCR beta chain stems from a study of blood T cell repertoires in COVID-19. As for the study in general: Both acute and convalescent COVID-19 samples were obtained from the United States, Italy and Spain. The analysed material was cDNA or gDNA that came from T cells, B-cell-depleted T cells, or PBMCs.

Data came from immunoSEQ multiplex PCR; TCRdb stores just in-frame clones and leaves some out. The table lists under 200,000 clones, 85% to 90% of them singletons. This clone was recorded once. This CDR3 is 16 amino acids long. CDR1 is GTSNPN and CDR2 is SVGIG in the germline V gene (reference sequence). The V segment lost 2 bases and the J segment 2 bases; nucleotides outside the gene matches: 10. This chain uses TRBV30 with TRBJ1-1; 8 positions agree with TRBD1. The receptor was isolated from a man between 18 and 29 years old with active or convalescent COVID-19. Sequences were obtained from peripheral blood. The CDR3 loop reads CAWSQDLTGGNTEAFF. CDR3 DNA: TGTGCCTGGAGTCAGGATTTAACAGGGGGTAACACTGAAGCTTTCTTT.